This TCR beta chain was sequenced for a study of beta chain features in type 1 diabetes. In the study overall: Patients looked much like healthy donors when it came to age, gender and cell yields. Study-wide results and caveats: VDJ junctions sequenced from type 1 diabetes patients showed fewer insertions and more deletions.

The investigators reverse transcribed all of the isolated RNA, so they sequenced expressed TCRB transcripts. The data were produced by immunoSEQ multiplex PCR, yet TCRdb's version contains in-frame clones alone and is incomplete. The sample carries 200,000 to 300,000 clones, around 14% recorded once. V lost 4 bases and J lost 7, with 14 bases in between. CDR1 LGHNA and CDR2 YNFKEQ come from the germline V gene. The CDR3 sequence is 14 residues long. A remark on this clone: Its cognate antigen is unknown.

The chain recombines TRBV4-2 with TRBJ1-5, with a weak D call TRBD1 (6 bases). Sequenced material: naive CD4+ T cells from blood. The clonotype originates from a woman in her thirties or forties in good health. The CDR3 DNA is TGTGCCAGCAGCCCTGGACAGCTAGGACAGCCCCAGCATTTT. This translates into CASSPGQLGQPQHF.